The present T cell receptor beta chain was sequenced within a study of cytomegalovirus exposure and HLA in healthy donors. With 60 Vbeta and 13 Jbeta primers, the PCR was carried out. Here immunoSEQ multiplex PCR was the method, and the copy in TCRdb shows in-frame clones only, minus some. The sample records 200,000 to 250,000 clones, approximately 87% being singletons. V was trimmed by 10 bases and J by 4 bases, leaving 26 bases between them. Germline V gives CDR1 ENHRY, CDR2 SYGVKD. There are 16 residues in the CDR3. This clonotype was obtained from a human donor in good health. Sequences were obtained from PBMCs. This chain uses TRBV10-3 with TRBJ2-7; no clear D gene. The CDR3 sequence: CASTNPHLGTGYEQYF. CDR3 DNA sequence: TGTGCCAGCACCAACCCGCATCTCGGTACCGGGTACGAGCAGTACTTC.